A selection of T cell receptor beta chains follows, all from one sample in a study of blood T cell repertoires in COVID-19. The data were produced by immunoSEQ multiplex PCR, yet TCRdb's version contains in-frame clones alone and is incomplete. The sample gives fewer than 300,000 clones, approximately 90% of which show up once; roughly 2.1% is in the top ten. Sequencing used PBMCs or T cells enriched from blood (not recorded which). These receptors were obtained from a middle-aged woman with acute COVID-19. CDR3s include the opening cysteine and the closing phenylalanine or tryptophan. The D gene is left open where the match is weak. Part of the rows lack a size; the others show once, few, many or a class for expanded clones.

DNA | CDR3 | V | D | length | J | size
TGTGCCAGCAGCTTATTTTCGAGCGATGAGCAGTTCTTC | CASSLFSSDEQFF | TRBV7-8 | NA | 13 | TRBJ2-1 | NA
TGTGCCAGCAGCAACGGGTGGGTAGGGGCCAACGTCCTGACTTTC | CASSNGWVGANVLTF | TRBV7-3 | NA | 15 | TRBJ2-6 | NA
TGTGCCAGCACCCGATCAGGGGGAGAGACCCAGTACTTC | CASTRSGGETQYF | TRBV6-5 | TRBD1 | 13 | TRBJ2-5 | NA
TGTGCCAGCAGCCCTAGATATTCGGGACAGGGTCGTGGAGAGCAGTACTTC | CASSPRYSGQGRGEQYF | TRBV3-1/TRBV3-2 | TRBD1 | 17 | TRBJ2-7 | NA
TGTGCCAGCAGCTATGGGGCCCCGAACACTGAAGCTTTCTTT | CASSYGAPNTEAFF | TRBV5-4 | NA | 14 | TRBJ1-1 | NA
TGCAGCGTCCTAAGGACAGTGAACACTGAAGCTTTCTTT | CSVLRTVNTEAFF | TRBV29-1 | NA | 13 | TRBJ1-1 | once
TGTGCCAGCAGTTCCGGGACAGGGGCGCCCTTAAAGTCCTACGAGCAGTACTTC | CASSSGTGAPLKSYEQYF | TRBV28 | TRBD1 | 18 | TRBJ2-7 | NA
TGTGCCAGCAGCCAAGAGTGGACAGGGGGAAACACCATATATTTT | CASSQEWTGGNTIYF | TRBV3-1/TRBV3-2 | TRBD1 | 15 | TRBJ1-3 | NA
TGTGCCAGTGGACTGGCTAGGACAGCTAACACTGAAGCTTTCTTT | CASGLARTANTEAFF | TRBV19 | NA | 15 | TRBJ1-1 | NA
TGTGCCTGGAGACAGAGCCCCAATCAGCCCCAGCATTTT | CAWRQSPNQPQHF | TRBV30 | NA | 13 | TRBJ1-5 | NA
TGTGCCAGCTCCCCAACTCTACAAGAGACCCAGTACTTC | CASSPTLQETQYF | TRBV18 | NA | 13 | TRBJ2-5 | few
TGTGCCAGCAGTTCACCATGGGGGCTAACAGGGAACAATGAGCAGTTCTTC | CASSSPWGLTGNNEQFF | TRBV28 | NA | 17 | TRBJ2-1 | once
TGTGCCAGCAGCTTGGGGCCAGCGGGGGGACAAGAGACCCAGTACTTC | CASSLGPAGGQETQYF | TRBV5-4 | TRBD2 | 16 | TRBJ2-5 | NA
TGTGCCAGCAGCTTGTTGGGCAGGGGGCCCTACGAGCAGTACTTC | CASSLLGRGPYEQYF | TRBV5-5 | TRBD1 | 15 | TRBJ2-7 | NA
TGCGCCAGTCAAAGACAGGAAAACACTGAAGCTTTCTTT | CASQRQENTEAFF | TRBV5-1 | NA | 13 | TRBJ1-1 | NA
TGTGCCTGGAGTGCGGGGGGGAATCAGCCCCAGCATTTT | CAWSAGGNQPQHF | TRBV30 | NA | 13 | TRBJ1-5 | NA
TGTGCCAGCAGGACAGGATATAATGAGCAGTTCTTC | CASRTGYNEQFF | TRBV6-5 | NA | 12 | TRBJ2-1 | NA
TGCAGCGTTCTCCCAACGACAGGGGTCTATGGCTACACCTTC | CSVLPTTGVYGYTF | TRBV29-1 | TRBD1 | 14 | TRBJ1-2 | once
TGTGCCAGCAGCAACGGGACACTTAATCAGCCCCAGCATTTT | CASSNGTLNQPQHF | TRBV7-2 | NA | 14 | TRBJ1-5 | NA
TGTGCCAGCAGCTCTGGACAGGGCCACGAGCAGTACTTC | CASSSGQGHEQYF | TRBV5-6 | TRBD1 | 13 | TRBJ2-7 | NA
TGCGCCAGCAGCTGGGCACCGGGACTAGAAGTACGTGAGCAGTTCTTC | CASSWAPGLEVREQFF | TRBV5-1 | TRBD2 | 16 | TRBJ2-1 | NA
TGTGCCACCTCCCGGGACAGGGTTAGTAATTCACCCCTCCACTTT | CATSRDRVSNSPLHF | TRBV10-3 | TRBD1 | 15 | TRBJ1-6 | few
TGTGCCTGGAGTCCTTGGGACAGGAACACTGAAGCTTTCTTT | CAWSPWDRNTEAFF | TRBV30 | TRBD1 | 14 | TRBJ1-1 | once
TGTGCCAGCAGCTTAGGACGGAAGCGATACAATGAGCAGTTCTTC | CASSLGRKRYNEQFF | TRBV7-2 | NA | 15 | TRBJ2-1 | once